The 16 T cell receptor beta chains below come from one sample, sequenced in a study of T-cell reconstitution after alpha-beta-depleted transplantation in children. A library of TCRbeta sequences, prepared with unique molecular identifiers, was generated. TCRdb re-called the PCR reads with MiXCR, one entry per CDR3 protein. The sample lists around 400,000 distinct CDR3 sequences, about 11% occurring once. The sequencing here drew on PBMCs from the stem cell graft donor, taken from the stem cell graft. The receptors stem from a human donor who donated a stem cell graft to a child with acute myeloid leukemia.

This clonotype was recorded a few times. The chain combines TRBV7-9 with TRBJ1-6, with 7 bases aligning to TRBD1. Germline CDR1 SEHNR, CDR2 FQNEAQ (reference sequence). The CDR3 covers 17 residues. V shed 6 bases and J 0 bases; nucleotides not matched to a gene: 8. CDR3 DNA sequence: TGTGCCAGCAGTGGGGGGGGACAGAGCTCCTATAATTCACCCCTCCACTTT. Translated, it gives CASSGGGQSSYNSPLHF.

V and J are TRBV4-3 and TRBJ1-2, with D possibly being TRBD1 (6 bases). The CDR3 has 15 amino acids. The germline gives CDR1 LGHNA, CDR2 YSLEER. V was pared by 0 bases and J by 3 bases, with 11 bases between. CDR3 protein: CASSQEVGADYGYTF. DNA of the CDR3: TGCGCCAGCAGCCAAGAAGTGGGGGCGGACTATGGCTACACCTTC.

This clonotype occurred many times. The V and J genes are TRBV4-1 and TRBJ2-7; 8 nucleotides align to TRBD1. Germline CDR1 and CDR2: MGHRA and YSYEKL. The CDR3 contains 15 residues. With V trimmed by 3 bases and J by 3 bases, 7 bases remained unmatched. The DNA of the CDR3 is TGCGCCAGCAGCCAGGACAGGGACCCTTACTACGAGCAGTACGTC. Translated, it gives CASSQDRDPYYEQYV.

The sample holds many counts of this clonotype. The J gene is TRBJ2-1, the V gene TRBV3-2. TRBV3-2 has pseudogene status. The CDR3 has 12 residues. As DNA, the CDR3 is TGTGCCAGCAGCCAGGGTTATAATGAGCAGTTCTTC. As protein: CASSQGYNEQFF.

The rearrangement joins TRBV12-3 or TRBV12-4 to TRBJ2-5; 11 bases match TRBD2. V gave up 6 bases and J gave up 7 bases; unmatched junction bases: 10. The CDR3 extends over 15 amino acids. CDR3 protein: CASRPLAGGRTTQYF. CDR3 in DNA: TGTGCCAGCAGACCCTTAGCGGGGGGGAGGACGACCCAGTACTTC.

This rearrangement joins TRBV20-1 to TRBJ2-7; no clear D. Deletions cut 0 bases from V and 4 bases from J, with 10 bases between. The germline V gene encodes CDR1 DFQATT and CDR2 SNEGSKA (reference sequence). The CDR3 has 13 residues. The CDR3 reads CSARDSSGYEQYF. DNA for the CDR3: TGCAGTGCTAGAGATTCTTCGGGTTACGAGCAGTACTTC.

This clonotype occurred many times. The chain carries TRBV5-1 and TRBJ1-1, with 9 nucleotides matching TRBD1. V lost 4 bases, J lost 4 bases, and 5 bases stayed unmatched. The CDR3 consists of 14 residues. Germline loops: CDR1 SGHRS, CDR2 YFSETQ. This CDR3 reads CASSRGQGVTEAFF. CDR3 in DNA: TGCGCCAGCAGCCGGGGACAGGGCGTCACTGAAGCTTTCTTT.

This clonotype was observed at least ten times. V usage is TRBV3-1 and J usage is TRBJ2-2; 10 bases align to TRBD2. The CDR3 length is 16 residues. J lost 6 bases, V lost 2 bases, and 6 bases had no gene match. Germline CDR1 is LGHDT and CDR2 is YNNKEL (reference sequence). CDR3 in amino acids: CASSQLAGAGSGELFF. The DNA for the CDR3 is TGTGCCAGCAGCCAACTAGCGGGAGCAGGTTCCGGGGAGCTGTTTTTT.

This clonotype was found a few times. The V call is TRBV2, the J call TRBJ1-2, with D possibly matching TRBD1 (5 bases). CDR3 length: 15 amino acids. V was cut by 2 bases and J by 4 bases, with 14 bases left in between. Germline V lookup: CDR1 SNHLY, CDR2 FYNNEI. The CDR3 here is CASSEWGNRAYGYTF. For the CDR3, the DNA is TGTGCCAGCAGTGAATGGGGGAATCGGGCCTATGGCTACACCTTC.

This clonotype was detected many times. The gene calls are TRBV6-2 or TRBV6-3 and TRBJ2-1; 7 bases match TRBD1. The length of the CDR3 is 14 residues. CDR1 and CDR2 from the germline V gene are MNHEY and SVGEGT. The V and J ends lost 0 bases and 7 bases, in that order; junction bases with no gene match: 3. The CDR3 sequence: CASSYSTTGNEQFF. CDR3 DNA: TGTGCCAGCAGTTACTCGACGACAGGGAATGAGCAGTTCTTC.

This clonotype was seen ten or more times. CDR3 amino acids: CASSYGRNTEAFF. Here the CDR3 DNA reads TGTGCCAGCAGCTACGGGAGGAACACTGAAGCTTTCTTT. The gene calls are TRBV5-8 and TRBJ1-1, with D hard to call. This CDR3 region has 13 residues. Looked up from germline, CDR1 is SGHTS and CDR2 is YDEGEE. V was cut by 3 bases and J by 1 base, with 7 bases left in between.

This clonotype was seen many times. The rearrangement links TRBV29-1 to TRBJ2-5; 12 bases map to TRBD2. This CDR3 has 14 amino acids. Germline trimming cut 6 bases from V and 4 bases from J; bases unmatched to any gene: 6. Looked up from germline, CDR1 is SQVTM and CDR2 is ANQGSEA. The chain's CDR3 is CSVWSSGRGETQYF. Here the CDR3 DNA reads TGCAGCGTGTGGTCTAGCGGGAGGGGAGAGACCCAGTACTTC.

This clonotype was picked up a small number of times. The chain employs TRBV20-1 and TRBJ2-5; 7 positions agree with TRBD2. The junction had 6 bases not matched to a gene; V was cut back by 3 bases and J by 2 bases. The V gene's germline CDR1 is DFQATT and CDR2 SNEGSKA (reference sequence). The CDR3 sequence is 14 residues long. Written as DNA, the CDR3 is TGCAGTGCTAGCGCCGGGGGGTTTCAAGAGACCCAGTACTTC. Its translation is CSASAGGFQETQYF.

J is TRBJ2-2 and V is TRBV20-1; the match to TRBD1 covers 10 bases. This CDR3 has 15 amino acids. The germline V gene has CDR1 DFQATT and CDR2 SNEGSKA (reference sequence). V was pared by 3 bases and J by 7 bases, with 8 bases of the junction left unmatched. CDR3 nucleotide sequence: TGCAGTGCTAGCCTTCGACAGGGGGCGATCGGGGAGCTGTTTTTT. Translating gives CSASLRQGAIGELFF.

This clonotype was seen a handful of times. This rearrangement joins TRBV20-1 to TRBJ2-1, with D perhaps matching TRBD2 (6 bases). Trimming cost V 0 bases and J 2 bases, with 11 bases left between them. CDR3 length: 15 amino acids. Germline V lookup: CDR1 DFQATT, CDR2 SNEGSKA (reference sequence). CDR3 loop: CSARDRERTYNEQFF. CDR3 DNA sequence: TGCAGTGCTAGAGATCGGGAGCGAACCTACAATGAGCAGTTCTTC.

The CDR3 reads CASSGGATNEKLFF. The CDR3 DNA is TGCGCCAGCAGCGGGGGGGCAACTAATGAAAAACTGTTTTTT. The V gene is TRBV5-1, the J gene TRBJ1-4; tentatively, D is TRBD1 (5 bases). V dropped 4 bases and J dropped 0 bases, with 7 bases sitting between them. Per germline, CDR1 SGHRS and CDR2 YFSETQ. This CDR3 has 14 residues.